A selection of T cell receptor beta chains follows, all from one sample in a study of control samples from healthy donors and cancer patients. The table came from immunoSEQ multiplex PCR; TCRdb's copy has only in-frame clones and leaves some out. The table shows 57,000 or so clones, with 90% occurring only once. Sequenced sample: PBMCs. Receptor source: a man in his 60s with colorectal cancer. CDR3s leave out the opening cysteine and the closing phenylalanine or tryptophan. Each record gives: clone size, V gene, J gene, CDR3 protein. Clone size appears in some rows only: once, few, many, or a class for an expanded clone.

size: -; V: TRBV19; J: TRBJ1-4; CDR3: ASSLGQVAEKLF
size: -; V: TRBV5-4; J: TRBJ2-1; CDR3: ASRASYSYNEQF
size: -; V: TRBV30; J: TRBJ2-7; CDR3: AWSQSLATEQY
size: -; V: TRBV6-5; J: TRBJ2-7; CDR3: ASSTGTYEQY
size: -; V: TRBV18; J: TRBJ2-4; CDR3: ASSLDRGDIQY
size: -; V: TRBV7-9; J: TRBJ2-1; CDR3: ASSLGDGTSPNEQF
size: -; V: TRBV29-1; J: TRBJ2-7; CDR3: SVATRTGLSREQY
size: -; V: TRBV6-5; J: TRBJ2-7; CDR3: ASGKGTGGSYEQY
size: -; V: TRBV9; J: TRBJ2-6; CDR3: ASSVEVRGPANVLT
size: -; V: TRBV3-1/TRBV3-2; J: TRBJ2-2; CDR3: ASSQGLGTGELF
size: -; V: TRBV6-5; J: TRBJ2-5; CDR3: ASISTGVETQY
size: -; V: TRBV7-8; J: TRBJ2-1; CDR3: ASSPGTSRANEQF
size: -; V: TRBV5-6; J: TRBJ2-7; CDR3: ASSSLQGTYEQY
size: -; V: TRBV7-9; J: TRBJ2-7; CDR3: ASSNREGFFYEQY
size: once; V: TRBV7-2; J: TRBJ2-3; CDR3: ASSSPGASTDTQY
size: -; V: TRBV5-1; J: TRBJ2-3; CDR3: ASSLVTDTQY
size: -; V: TRBV30; J: TRBJ2-3; CDR3: AWNRGLHTDTQY
size: -; V: TRBV19; J: TRBJ1-1; CDR3: ASRAPAAMNTEAF
size: -; V: TRBV7-8; J: TRBJ2-2; CDR3: ASSLASGRASNTGELF
size: -; V: TRBV30; J: TRBJ2-7; CDR3: AFRTSGGLPYEQY
size: -; V: TRBV12-3/TRBV12-4; J: TRBJ2-3; CDR3: ASSFSTDTQY
size: once; V: TRBV19; J: TRBJ2-7; CDR3: ASKGQGDYEQY
size: -; V: TRBV28; J: TRBJ1-6; CDR3: ASRSDRHNPSPLH
size: medium-sized; V: TRBV7-3; J: TRBJ2-2; CDR3: ASSPGGAGELF
size: once; V: TRBV6-6; J: TRBJ2-7; CDR3: ASSYSRGADGEQY
size: once; V: TRBV27; J: TRBJ1-6; CDR3: ASSLLGQGYSPLH
size: -; V: TRBV30; J: TRBJ1-3; CDR3: AWTSGNTIY
size: -; V: TRBV5-5; J: TRBJ2-7; CDR3: ASSFTGSYEQY
size: -; V: TRBV3-1/TRBV3-2; J: TRBJ1-2; CDR3: ASSRGRLNYGYT
size: -; V: TRBV7-9; J: TRBJ2-3; CDR3: ASSLVGTGVLDTQY
size: -; V: TRBV30; J: TRBJ1-6; CDR3: AWSPRTGIGSPLH
size: -; V: TRBV6-5; J: TRBJ1-4; CDR3: ASSTAGTNEKLF
size: -; V: TRBV2; J: TRBJ1-6; CDR3: ASSASGYNSPLH
size: -; V: TRBV27; J: TRBJ1-6; CDR3: ASSQLGLGQGLSPLH
size: -; V: TRBV5-1; J: TRBJ1-4; CDR3: ASSLESGGGEKLF
size: -; V: TRBV27; J: TRBJ2-1; CDR3: ASSLYLAGLTEQF
size: -; V: TRBV9; J: TRBJ1-2; CDR3: ASSAHTGEGIGYT
size: -; V: TRBV12-3/TRBV12-4; J: TRBJ2-7; CDR3: ASSTTIREQY
size: few; V: TRBV7-9; J: TRBJ1-4; CDR3: ASSTGQGNEKLF
size: few; V: TRBV7-9; J: TRBJ1-2; CDR3: ASSSSTKEGGLEGYT